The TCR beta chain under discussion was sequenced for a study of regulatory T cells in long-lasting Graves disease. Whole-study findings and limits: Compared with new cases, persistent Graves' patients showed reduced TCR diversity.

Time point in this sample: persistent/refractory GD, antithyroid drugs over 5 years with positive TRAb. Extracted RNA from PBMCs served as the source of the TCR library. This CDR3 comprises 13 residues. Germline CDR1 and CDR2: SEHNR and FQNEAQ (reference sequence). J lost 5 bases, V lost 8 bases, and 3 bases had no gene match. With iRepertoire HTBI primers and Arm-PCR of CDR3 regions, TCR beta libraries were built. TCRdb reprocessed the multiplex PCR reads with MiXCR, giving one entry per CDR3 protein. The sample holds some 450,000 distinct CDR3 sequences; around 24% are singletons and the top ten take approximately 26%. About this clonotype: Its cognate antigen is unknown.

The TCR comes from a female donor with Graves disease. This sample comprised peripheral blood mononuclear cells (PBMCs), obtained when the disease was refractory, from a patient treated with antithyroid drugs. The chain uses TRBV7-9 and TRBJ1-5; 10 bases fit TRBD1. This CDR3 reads CASRQGADQPQHF. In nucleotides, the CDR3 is TGTGCCAGCCGACAGGGGGCCGATCAGCCCCAGCATTTT.